Below, one T cell receptor beta chain is given with its context. Its antigen remains unknown. TCRdb re-derived calls from the 5' RACE reads in MiXCR, one entry per CDR3 protein. The table lists 1,800,000 or so distinct CDR3 sequences, around 33% of them singletons. These data originate in a study of identical twins. The study's findings and limits: Alpha sequences out of frame and shared by twins had excess low generation probability. Recombination models fit unrelated individuals' TCR alpha sharing but underestimated twins'.

The TCR sequence derives from a newborn girl in good health. Sequencing used cord blood.

The chain's CDR3 is CASSVERTGNYGYTF. The CDR3 region has the DNA TGTGCCAGCAGCGTAGAGAGGACAGGAAACTATGGCTACACCTTC. The gene calls are TRBV9 and TRBJ1-2; 7 bases agree with TRBD1. The V and J ends lost 0 bases and 2 bases, in that order; junction bases with no gene match: 4. Per germline, CDR1 SGDLS and CDR2 YYNGEE. The CDR3 is made up of 15 amino acids.